Following are 17 T cell receptor beta chains from one sample sequenced in a study of T cell responses to AZD1222 COVID-19 vaccine. The protocol was immunoSEQ multiplex PCR, while the TCRdb copy is restricted to in-frame clones and leaves out a portion. The sample yields more than 140,000 clones, roughly 88% seen once. This sample comprised peripheral blood, obtained on day 0 of MenACWY control vaccination. The receptors come from an adult in good health.

This chain links TRBV29-1 with TRBJ2-7, with 7 positions matching TRBD1. V lost 4 bases, J lost 4 bases, and 7 bases stayed unmatched. The CDR3 is 13 residues long. Germline CDR1 and CDR2: SQVTM and ANQGSEA. The CDR3 DNA is TGCAGCGTTGGCACAGGGGTGGCATACGAGCAGTACTTC. Its translation: CSVGTGVAYEQYF.

The chain links TRBV7-2 to TRBJ2-3; 8 nucleotides agree with TRBD2. Germline-derived CDR1 and CDR2 are SGHTA and FQGNSA. The CDR3 runs 13 residues. Trimming cost V 10 bases and J 0 bases; bases outside gene matches: 3. CDR3 amino acids: CATAGGSTDTQYF. CDR3 DNA: TGTGCCACGGCGGGGGGAAGCACAGATACGCAGTATTTT.

The rearrangement joins TRBV6-2 or TRBV6-3 to TRBJ2-3; D tentatively fits TRBD1 or TRBD2 (5 bases each). The CDR3 covers 13 residues. Looked up from germline, CDR1 is MNHEY and CDR2 is SVGEGT. V dropped 6 bases and J dropped 4 bases, with 11 bases sitting between them. The CDR3 sequence is CASSGDGADTQYF. Here the CDR3 DNA reads TGTGCCAGCAGCGGGGACGGCGCAGATACGCAGTATTTT.

As DNA, the CDR3 is TGTGCCCGCGTCGGCTATGGCTACACCTTC. It encodes CARVGYGYTF. The chain couples TRBV21-1 to TRBJ1-2. TRBV21-1 is recorded as a pseudogene. The CDR3 is 10 residues long.

This clone was counted a few times. J is TRBJ1-1 and V is TRBV25-1, with a tentative D call TRBD1 (5 bases). CDR3 length: 14 residues. Per germline, CDR1 MGHDK and CDR2 SYGVNS. Trimming stripped 6 bases from V and 4 bases from J, with 15 bases between. CDR3 bases: TGTGCCAGCAGCGAGGACATAATTGGCACTGAAGCTTTCTTT. It translates to CASSEDIIGTEAFF.

V usage is TRBV6-1 and J usage is TRBJ2-1; weak D call: TRBD2 (5 bases). This CDR3 contains 16 residues. Trimming stripped 2 bases from V and 5 bases from J, with 16 bases between. The germline V gene encodes CDR1 MNHNS and CDR2 SASEGT. The CDR3 loop reads CASSEWSIPEDNEQFF. The CDR3, as DNA: TGTGCCAGCAGTGAATGGTCGATTCCGGAGGACAATGAGCAGTTCTTC.

This chain joins TRBV3-1 (or the pseudogene TRBV3-2) and TRBJ1-5, with 7 bases fitting TRBD1. CDR3 length equals 14 residues. Germline V gene sequence: CDR1 LGHDT, CDR2 YNNKEL (reference sequence). The ends lost 5 bases at V and 2 bases at J; junction bases unmatched: 3. CDR3 nucleotide sequence: TGTGCCAGCAGCTTCGGACAGGGCAATCAGCCCCAGCATTTT. Translating gives CASSFGQGNQPQHF.

The DNA of the CDR3 is TGCGCCAGCAGCACCGAGGAGACTGCTGAAAAACTGTTTTTT. It encodes CASSTEETAEKLFF. The V and J genes are TRBV5-1 and TRBJ1-4; D is uncertain. The CDR3 sequence is 14 residues long. Germline lookup yields CDR1 SGHRS and CDR2 YFSETQ. V was clipped by 4 bases and J by 7 bases, with 14 bases between them.

DNA for the CDR3: TGCGCCAGCAGCCAAGATTCGGGGCTGAGGGAGACCCAGTACTTC. Encoded protein: CASSQDSGLRETQYF. The J gene is TRBJ2-5, the V gene TRBV4-3, with D perhaps assigned TRBD1 or TRBD2 (5 bases each). Trimming removed 0 bases from V and 5 bases from J, with 13 bases in between. The CDR3 has 15 residues. Germline V gives CDR1 LGHNA, CDR2 YSLEER.

This clone was counted between two and nine times. This chain joins TRBV6-5 and TRBJ1-2, with D uncertain. V was cut by 6 bases and J by 4 bases, with 12 bases left in between. The germline V gene encodes CDR1 MNHEY and CDR2 SVGAGI. This CDR3 is 13 amino acids long. CDR3 nucleotides: TGTGCCAGCAGGTCCGGCGGCGGCTATGGCTACACCTTC. Its translation is CASRSGGGYGYTF.

The chain combines TRBV7-9 with TRBJ1-2, with 9 bases aligning to TRBD1. Trimming at V came to 6 bases and at J to 5 bases, leaving 13 bases not matched to a gene. The CDR3 extends over 16 amino acids. CDR1 SEHNR and CDR2 FQNEAQ come from the germline V gene (reference sequence). Here the CDR3 DNA reads TGTGCCAGCAGTTCAGAGTTCGGGACAGGGACTTATGGCTACACCTTC. It encodes CASSSEFGTGTYGYTF.

V usage is TRBV28 and J usage is TRBJ1-5; D is undetermined. V lost 2 bases and J lost 5, with 10 bases in between. The CDR3 consists of 14 residues. Germline CDR1 and CDR2: MDHEN and SYDVKM. The CDR3 DNA follows: TGTGCCAGCAGTTTAGTCAGATGGGATCAGCCCCAGCATTTT. Translation: CASSLVRWDQPQHF.

This chain's CDR3 is CAISQGDTEAFF. Here the CDR3 DNA reads TGTGCCATCAGTCAGGGGGACACTGAAGCTTTCTTT. The chain carries TRBV10-3 and TRBJ1-1; 7 bases align to TRBD1. The ends lost 5 bases at V and 3 bases at J; junction bases unmatched: 0. There are 12 residues in the CDR3. Germline V gene sequence: CDR1 ENHRY, CDR2 SYGVKD.

The rearrangement joins TRBV5-4 to TRBJ2-1; perhaps TRBD2 as D (5 bases). The CDR3 spans 15 residues. From germline, CDR1 is SGHNT and CDR2 YYREEE (reference sequence). V gave up 3 bases and J gave up 3 bases, with 13 bases separating them. This chain's CDR3 is CASSSVRGFYNEQFF. The CDR3 nucleotides are TGTGCCAGCAGCTCCGTAAGAGGGTTCTACAATGAGCAGTTCTTC.

The gene calls are TRBV7-2 and TRBJ2-3, with a weak D call TRBD2 (6 bases). CDR1 is SGHTA, CDR2 FQGNSA, per germline. This CDR3 contains 14 residues. Deletions cut 6 bases from V and 4 bases from J, with 14 bases between. The CDR3 is CASRGGVWSDTQYF. CDR3 DNA: TGTGCCAGCAGGGGAGGTGTTTGGTCAGATACGCAGTATTTT.

The chain carries TRBV21-1 and TRBJ1-6. TRBV21-1 has pseudogene status. The CDR3 runs 14 residues. The CDR3 DNA follows: TGTGCCAGCAGCTCCGGCGGGGATTTCGGACCCCTCCACTTT. It codes for CASSSGGDFGPLHF.

The chain links TRBV7-6 to TRBJ2-3; maybe TRBD2 (5 bases). The germline V gene encodes CDR1 SGHVS and CDR2 FNYEAQ. This CDR3 contains 13 residues. Trimming removed 0 bases from V and 6 bases from J, with 7 bases in between. The DNA of the CDR3 is TGTGCCAGCAGCTTAGCTCCGGGGGATACGCAGTATTTT. It translates to CASSLAPGDTQYF. Drawing the rest from reference TRBV7-6 and TRBJ2-3, the complete variable domain is GAGVSQSPRYKVTKRGQDVALRCDPISGHVSLYWYRQALGQGPEFLTYFNYEAQQDKSGLPNDRFSAERPEGSISTLTIQRTEQRDSAMYRCASSLAPGDTQYFGPGTRLTVL.